Presented here are 29 T cell receptor beta chains from one specimen sequenced in a study of T cell responses to AZD1222 COVID-19 vaccine. Using immunoSEQ multiplex PCR, the repertoire was profiled, and TCRdb retains in-frame clones only, with some absent. The table includes about 96,000 clones, 85% to 90% detected once. The specimen was peripheral blood, collected on day 0 of AZD1222 vaccination. The origin of the receptors is an adult in good health.

V and J are TRBV19 and TRBJ2-7, with D possibly matching TRBD2 (5 bases). CDR1 and CDR2 from the germline V gene are LNHDA and SQIVND (reference sequence). This CDR3 is 16 amino acids long. V lost 4 bases and J 6 bases, leaving 22 bases between the germline ends. CDR3: CASSTRAPGIGSEQYF. CDR3 bases: TGTGCCAGTAGTACCCGGGCCCCGGGGATAGGGAGCGAGCAGTACTTC.

The chain joins TRBV19 to TRBJ2-7, with 8 bases identical to TRBD1. CDR3 length: 16 amino acids. Germline CDR1 and CDR2: LNHDA and SQIVND (reference sequence). V lost 3 bases to trimming and J lost 7 bases; unmatched junction nucleotides: 14. CDR3 sequence reads: CASSIAHARGPGEQYF. The CDR3 DNA sequence: TGTGCCAGTAGTATTGCCCACGCCAGGGGGCCTGGTGAGCAGTACTTC.

This chain joins TRBV12-2 and TRBJ2-1; the listed D gene, TRBD2, was not tested against the DNA. TRBV12-2 is tagged as a pseudogene. The CDR3 is 18 amino acids. The CDR3: CASRLAGTSWLAYNEQFF. CDR3 DNA: TGTGCAAGTCGCTTAGCGGGGACTAGCTGGCTTGCCTACAATGAGCAGTTCTTC.

This clone was observed once. The V gene is TRBV15, the J gene TRBJ1-5, with D perhaps matching TRBD1 (5 bases). Germline-derived CDR1 and CDR2 are LNHNV and YYDKDF (reference sequence). The CDR3 contains 16 residues. The germline V and J ends were trimmed by 0 bases and 4 bases, with 13 bases remaining between them. DNA of the CDR3: TGTGCCACCAGCAGAGAGGGGCCCCGGGGGAATCAGCCCCAGCATTTT. It codes for CATSREGPRGNQPQHF.

This rearrangement joins TRBV30 to TRBJ1-1; D remains ambiguous. Germline V gene sequence: CDR1 GTSNPN, CDR2 SVGIG (reference sequence). The CDR3 sequence is 11 residues long. V was cut by 2 bases and J by 4 bases, with 5 bases left in between. As DNA, the CDR3 is TGTGCCTGGAGTTCGGTCACTGAAGCTTTCTTT. Translation: CAWSSVTEAFF.

This rearrangement joins TRBV14 to TRBJ2-7; D gene uncertain. Germline CDR1 reads SGHDN; CDR2 reads FVKESK. CDR3 length: 15 amino acids. V was shortened by 2 bases and J by 6 bases, with 17 bases between the two germline ends. The CDR3 DNA sequence: TGTGCCAGCAGCCAATGGAACACCACATCCCGCGAGCAGTACTTC. This gives the protein CASSQWNTTSREQYF.

This clone appeared once. The V call is TRBV7-2, the J call TRBJ2-5; D is unresolved. The CDR3 extends over 11 amino acids. With 7 bases removed from V and 5 bases from J, the gap between germline ends came to 8 bases. Germline V gene data show CDR1 as SGHTA and CDR2 as FQGNSA. The DNA of the CDR3 is TGTGCCAGCACAACGAGGGAGACCCAGTACTTC. Encoded protein: CASTTRETQYF.

The chain is built from TRBV7-9 and TRBJ2-6; D not resolved. The CDR3 is 17 amino acids. Germline assignment: CDR1 SEHNR and CDR2 FQNEAQ (reference sequence). V lost 0 bases and J 1 base, leaving 10 bases between the germline ends. CDR3 bases: TGTGCCAGCAGCTTAGCGGAGTGGGGATCTGGGGCCAACGTCCTGACTTTC. The encoded protein is CASSLAEWGSGANVLTF.

Here the CDR3 reads CASSPRRTSDYNEQFF. The DNA of the CDR3 is TGTGCCAGCAGCCCCCGGCGGACTAGCGACTACAATGAGCAGTTCTTC. J is TRBJ2-1 and V is TRBV11-2, with 9 bases fitting TRBD2. This CDR3 region has 16 residues. Germline-derived CDR1 and CDR2 are SGHAT and FQNNGV. Trimming at V came to 5 bases and at J to 3 bases, leaving 8 bases not matched to a gene.

The chain has TRBV28 and TRBJ1-6, with D hard to call. Germline-derived CDR1 and CDR2 are MDHEN and SYDVKM. The V end was cut by 6 bases, the J end by 7 bases, with 7 bases between. CDR3 size: 12 residues. The CDR3 here is CASSAGNSPLHF. Written as DNA, the CDR3 is TGTGCCAGCAGCGCAGGCAATTCACCCCTCCACTTT. Full variable domain (missing parts from reference TRBV28 and TRBJ1-6): DVKVTQSSRYLVKRTGEKVFLECVQDMDHENMFWYRQDPGLGLRLIYFSYDVKMKEKGDIPEGYSVSREKKERFSLILESASTNQTSMYLCASSAGNSPLHFGNGTRLTVT.

The chain recombines TRBV11-2 with TRBJ2-1; TRBD2 matches 11 bases. Looked up from germline, CDR1 is SGHAT and CDR2 is FQNNGV. The CDR3 totals 15 residues. The ends lost 7 bases at V and 10 bases at J; junction bases unmatched: 12. The CDR3 region is CASTPRGLAGSEQFF. CDR3 bases: TGTGCCAGCACCCCCCGCGGACTAGCGGGCAGCGAGCAGTTCTTC.

The chain combines TRBV11-1 with TRBJ2-7; D not resolved. Trimming stripped 3 bases from V and 0 bases from J, with 9 bases between. Germline V gene sequence: CDR1 SGHAT, CDR2 FQDESV (reference sequence). The CDR3 contains 14 residues. CDR3 DNA sequence: TGTGCCAGCAGCTTTGAAGGAAGCTCCTACGAGCAGTACTTC. Protein: CASSFEGSSYEQYF.

The J gene is TRBJ2-1, the V gene TRBV29-1; D is unclear. Germline assignment: CDR1 SQVTM and CDR2 ANQGSEA. With 8 bases removed from V and 1 base from J, the gap between germline ends came to 6 bases. The CDR3 is 11 residues long. The CDR3: CSHSSYNEQFF. CDR3 bases: TGCAGCCACTCTTCCTACAATGAGCAGTTCTTC.

The V call is TRBV21-1, the J call TRBJ2-5; TRBD2 is the table's D call and was not checked against the DNA. TRBV21-1 is marked as a pseudogene. The CDR3 is 14 residues long. The chain's CDR3 is CASSRRPSRETQYF. In nucleotides, the CDR3 is TGTGCCAGCAGCAGGCGGCCTTCGAGGGAGACCCAGTACTTC.

The chain links TRBV5-4 to TRBJ2-7; 7 bases fit TRBD2. CDR3 length: 15 amino acids. The ends lost 4 bases at V and 3 bases at J; junction bases unmatched: 10. Germline CDR1 is SGHNT and CDR2 is YYREEE (reference sequence). Here the CDR3 reads CASSTGTKQGYEQYF. The CDR3 nucleotides are TGTGCCAGCAGCACCGGGACTAAGCAAGGCTACGAGCAGTACTTC. The full variable domain, its missing parts supplied by reference TRBV5-4 and TRBJ2-7, is ETGVTQSPTHLIKTRGQQVTLRCSSQSGHNTVSWYQQALGQGPQFIFQYYREEENGRGNFPPRFSGLQFPNYSSELNVNALELDDSALYLCASSTGTKQGYEQYFGPGTRLTVT.

The genes are TRBV7-2 and TRBJ2-1; D could derive from TRBD1 or TRBD2 (6 bases each). The CDR3 loop spans 14 amino acids. The germline V and J ends were trimmed by 3 bases and 10 bases, with 16 bases remaining between them. CDR1 is SGHTA, CDR2 FQGNSA, per germline. CDR3 sequence: CASSLQRAQGEQFF. As DNA, the CDR3 is TGTGCCAGCAGCTTGCAGCGGGCGCAGGGGGAGCAGTTCTTC.

J is TRBJ2-2 and V is TRBV10-3; 9 bases agree with TRBD1. Germline CDR1 reads ENHRY; CDR2 reads SYGVKD. The CDR3 extends over 14 amino acids. With 6 bases clipped from V and 6 bases from J, the junction kept 5 bases outside the gene matches. CDR3 amino acids: CAIRDRGAAGELFF. The CDR3 DNA is TGTGCCATCAGGGACAGGGGAGCCGCCGGGGAGCTGTTTTTT.

The chain couples TRBV19 to TRBJ2-1; the D call may be TRBD1 or TRBD2 (5 bases each). Trimming left V 3 bases short and J 5 bases short, with 17 bases between. The CDR3 sequence is 16 residues long. The V gene's germline CDR1 is LNHDA and CDR2 SQIVND (reference sequence). CDR3 DNA sequence: TGTGCCAGTAGTATGCGGAGAGGGTTAGGGGACAATGAGCAGTTCTTC. Translated, it gives CASSMRRGLGDNEQFF.

This chain joins TRBV12-3 or TRBV12-4 and TRBJ1-2; D unresolved. V was shortened by 2 bases and J by 7 bases, with 5 bases between the two germline ends. This CDR3 contains 11 residues. The CDR3 is CASSLWGGYTF. In DNA, the CDR3 is TGTGCCAGCAGTTTATGGGGTGGCTACACCTTC.

CDR3 in amino acids: CASSPYHGVLYGYTF. CDR3 DNA: TGTGCCAGCAGCCCTTATCACGGCGTCCTCTATGGCTACACCTTC. V gene TRBV7-2 combines with J gene TRBJ1-2; D unresolved. Trimming stripped 5 bases from V and 4 bases from J, with 17 bases between. The germline gives CDR1 SGHTA, CDR2 FQGNSA. This CDR3 region has 15 residues.

This clone was found a few times. This sequence joins TRBV7-9 and TRBJ2-7; 8 nucleotides agree with TRBD1. The CDR3 is made up of 16 amino acids. Germline CDR1 reads SEHNR; CDR2 reads FQNEAQ (reference sequence). V shed 0 bases and J 5 bases; nucleotides not matched to a gene: 9. CDR3: CASSLARTGLFDEQYF. CDR3 coding DNA: TGTGCCAGCAGCTTAGCGAGGACAGGGTTGTTCGACGAGCAGTACTTC. The full variable domain, in which reference TRBV7-9 and TRBJ2-7 provide the parts outside the CDR3, is DTGVSQNPRHKITKRGQNVTFRCDPISEHNRLYWYRQTLGQGPEFLTYFQNEAQLEKSRLLSDRFSAERPKGSFSTLEIQRTEQGDSAMYLCASSLARTGLFDEQYFGPGTRLTVT.

This clone showed up just once. The genes are TRBV29-1 and TRBJ2-4; D is perhaps TRBD2 (5 bases). This CDR3 comprises 11 residues. Germline V gene lookup returns CDR1 SQVTM and CDR2 ANQGSEA. The germline V and J ends were trimmed by 7 bases and 6 bases, with 10 bases remaining between them. CDR3 residues: CSAEGGNIQYF. The CDR3 nucleotides read TGCAGCGCCGAGGGTGGAAACATTCAGTACTTC.

The chain is built from TRBV7-2 and TRBJ2-1; possible D gene TRBD1, 6 bases. CDR3 length equals 16 residues. Between the trimmed V and J ends, which lost 5 bases and 5 bases, there was a span of 19 bases. CDR1 SGHTA and CDR2 FQGNSA come from the germline V gene. CDR3 loop: CASSTHRVVQHNEQFF. CDR3 bases: TGTGCCAGCAGCACACACAGGGTCGTCCAACACAATGAGCAGTTCTTC.

The V call is TRBV19, the J call TRBJ1-2; unclear D gene. The CDR3 length is 15 residues. With 6 bases removed from V and 5 bases from J, the gap between germline ends came to 19 bases. Germline V gene lookup returns CDR1 LNHDA and CDR2 SQIVND (reference sequence). In DNA, the CDR3 is TGTGCCAGTAGCCCTACACAGAGGAGATTTTATGGCTACACCTTC. Amino acids: CASSPTQRRFYGYTF.

The chain links TRBV2 to TRBJ2-7; possibly TRBD1 or TRBD2 for D (5 bases each). This CDR3 is built from 17 residues. In germline, CDR1 is SNHLY, CDR2 FYNNEI. V lost 0 bases and J 0 bases, leaving 15 bases between the germline ends. This CDR3 is CASSEALRGRTSYEQYF. The CDR3 nucleotides read TGTGCCAGCAGTGAAGCGCTTAGGGGACGTACCTCCTACGAGCAGTACTTC.

The J gene is TRBJ1-2, the V gene TRBV4-2; 10 bases match TRBD1. Looked up from germline, CDR1 is LGHNA and CDR2 is YNFKEQ. The length of the CDR3 is 16 residues. After removal of 0 bases from V and 3 bases from J, the junction contained 4 bases not matched to a gene. CDR3 DNA sequence: TGTGCCAGCAGCCAAGATGGGGACAGGGGCCACTATGGCTACACCTTC. Translation gives CASSQDGDRGHYGYTF.

The V and J genes are TRBV7-2 and TRBJ1-2; 7 positions match TRBD1. This CDR3 is 15 amino acids long. CDR1 is SGHTA and CDR2 is FQGNSA in the germline V gene. V was pared by 5 bases and J by 6 bases, with 12 bases of the junction left unmatched. CDR3 in amino acids: CASSKGQSSRNGYTF. CDR3 coding DNA: TGTGCCAGCAGCAAGGGACAGTCAAGCCGTAATGGCTACACCTTC.

The V gene is TRBV6-6, the J gene TRBJ1-3; D ambiguous. The CDR3 runs 14 residues. The germline V gene encodes CDR1 MNHNY and CDR2 SVGAGI (reference sequence). V lost 6 bases and J lost 1, with 10 bases in between. The CDR3 bases are TGTGCCAGCAGCCGCGAGGGTTCTGGAAACACCATATATTTT. Protein product: CASSREGSGNTIYF.

The CDR3 nucleotides read TGTGCCAGCAATTCTCACTCCACAGGGGGCGCGGAAGATACGCAGTATTTT. This codes for CASNSHSTGGAEDTQYF. The chain has TRBV27 and TRBJ2-3; 9 bases map to TRBD1. Germline CDR1 and CDR2: MNHEY and SMNVEV (reference sequence). V trimming: 7 bases; J trimming: 5 bases; junction bases outside the gene matches: 16. The CDR3 totals 17 residues.